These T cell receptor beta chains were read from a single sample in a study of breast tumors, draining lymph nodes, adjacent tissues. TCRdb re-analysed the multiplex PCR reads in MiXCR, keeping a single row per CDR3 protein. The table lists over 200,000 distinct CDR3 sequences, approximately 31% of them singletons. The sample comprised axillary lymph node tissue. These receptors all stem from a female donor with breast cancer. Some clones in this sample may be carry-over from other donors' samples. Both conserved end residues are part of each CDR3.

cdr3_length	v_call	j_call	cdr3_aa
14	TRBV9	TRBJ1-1	CASSVSDVNTEAFF
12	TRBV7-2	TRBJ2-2	CASSLATGELFF
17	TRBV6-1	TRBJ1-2	CASSEPGTSSANYGYTF
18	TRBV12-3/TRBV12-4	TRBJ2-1	CASSLPHGGSGRVYEQFF
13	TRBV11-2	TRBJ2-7	CASSFEPGTPFGF
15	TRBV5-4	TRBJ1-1	CASSLTPRMNTEAFF
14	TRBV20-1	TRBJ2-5	CSASVRGFPETQYF
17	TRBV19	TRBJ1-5	CASSMSGRGLANQPQHF
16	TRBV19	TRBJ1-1	CASSQRWGGGETEAFF
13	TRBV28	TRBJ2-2	CASSLNRAGELFF
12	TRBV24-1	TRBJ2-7	CAPRRGSYEQYF
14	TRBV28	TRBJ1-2	CASSLVGGNYGYTF
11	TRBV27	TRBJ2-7	CASSSLGEQYF
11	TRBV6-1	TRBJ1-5	CASSKNQPQHF
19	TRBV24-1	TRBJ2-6	CATSDPGGQGAMGANVLTF
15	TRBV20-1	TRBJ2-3	CSASHIAGITDTQYF
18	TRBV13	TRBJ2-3	CASSPRTSGSWGADTQYF
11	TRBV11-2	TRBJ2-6	CASSLTSVLTF
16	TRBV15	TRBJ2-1	CATSLDRDRTYNEQLF
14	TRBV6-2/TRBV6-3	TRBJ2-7	CASSCAGGIYEQYF
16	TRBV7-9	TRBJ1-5	CASSSDRGTGGQPQHF
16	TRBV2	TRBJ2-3	CASGRALAGSTDTQYF
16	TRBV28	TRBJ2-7	CASSSPTSGRPHEQYF
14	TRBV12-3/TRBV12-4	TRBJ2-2	CASRTGLATGELFF
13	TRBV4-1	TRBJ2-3	CASSQERSYTQYF
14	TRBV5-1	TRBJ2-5	CASSLVGSQETQYF
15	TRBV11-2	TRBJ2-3	CASSPGLAGGYTQYF
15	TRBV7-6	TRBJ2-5	CASSPRTSGQETQHF
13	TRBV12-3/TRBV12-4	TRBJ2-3	CACRTYRADTQYF
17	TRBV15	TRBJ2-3	CATSRLTGTISTDTQYF
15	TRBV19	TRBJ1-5	CASSPRGRSNQPQHF
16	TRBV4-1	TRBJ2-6	CASSQVQGNGANVLTF